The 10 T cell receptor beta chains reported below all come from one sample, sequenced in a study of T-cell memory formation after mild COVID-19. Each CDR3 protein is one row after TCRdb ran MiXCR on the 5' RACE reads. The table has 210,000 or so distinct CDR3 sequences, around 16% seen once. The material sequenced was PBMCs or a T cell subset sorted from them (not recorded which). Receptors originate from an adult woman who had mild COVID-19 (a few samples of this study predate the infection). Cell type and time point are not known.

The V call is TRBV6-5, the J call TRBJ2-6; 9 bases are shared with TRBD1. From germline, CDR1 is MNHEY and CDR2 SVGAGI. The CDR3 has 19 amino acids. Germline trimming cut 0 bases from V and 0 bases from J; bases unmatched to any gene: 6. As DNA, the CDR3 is TGTGCCAGCAGTTACTCGAACGACAGGGGGACCTCTGGGGCCAACGTCCTGACTTTC. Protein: CASSYSNDRGTSGANVLTF.

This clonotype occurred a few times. The CDR3 here is CASRFSGADYGYTF. As DNA, the CDR3 is TGTGCCAGCAGATTCTCAGGGGCCGACTATGGCTACACCTTC. The chain carries TRBV6-2 or TRBV6-3 and TRBJ1-2; D perhaps matches TRBD1 (6 bases). This CDR3 region has 14 residues. Between the trimmed V and J ends, which lost 6 bases and 3 bases, there was a span of 14 bases. CDR1 is MNHEY, CDR2 SVGEGT, per germline.

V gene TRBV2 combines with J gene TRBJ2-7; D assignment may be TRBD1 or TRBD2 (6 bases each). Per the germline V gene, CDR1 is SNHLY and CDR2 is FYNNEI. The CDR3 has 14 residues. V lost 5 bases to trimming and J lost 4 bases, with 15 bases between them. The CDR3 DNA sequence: TGTGCCAGCAGTAGGGGGGTCAAGGTGTACGAGCAGTACTTC. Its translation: CASSRGVKVYEQYF.

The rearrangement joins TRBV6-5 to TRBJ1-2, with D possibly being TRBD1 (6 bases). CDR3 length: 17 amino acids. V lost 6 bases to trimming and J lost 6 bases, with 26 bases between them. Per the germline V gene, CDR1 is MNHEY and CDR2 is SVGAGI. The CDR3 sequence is CASRRTPQGTPFDGYTF. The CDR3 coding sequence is TGTGCCAGCAGAAGAACCCCACAGGGTACCCCTTTTGATGGCTACACCTTC.

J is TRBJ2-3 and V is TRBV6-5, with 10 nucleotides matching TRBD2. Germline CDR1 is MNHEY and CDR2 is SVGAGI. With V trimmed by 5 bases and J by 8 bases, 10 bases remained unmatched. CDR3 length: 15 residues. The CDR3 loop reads CASSASSGSTVTQYF. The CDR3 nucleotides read TGTGCCAGCAGTGCCTCTAGCGGGAGCACGGTTACGCAGTATTTT.

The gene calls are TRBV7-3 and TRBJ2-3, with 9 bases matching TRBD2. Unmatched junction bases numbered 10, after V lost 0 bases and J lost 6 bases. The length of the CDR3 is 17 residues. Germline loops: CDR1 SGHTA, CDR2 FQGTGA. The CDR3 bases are TGTGCCAGCAGCTTAACCCCCGGGACTAGCAAGGCGGATACGCAGTATTTT. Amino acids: CASSLTPGTSKADTQYF.

In DNA form, the CDR3 reads TGTGCCAGCAGCTTAAAAACTACTCTTAGCACAGATACGCAGTATTTT. Translation gives CASSLKTTLSTDTQYF. The chain has TRBV11-2 and TRBJ2-3; D ambiguous. The CDR3 consists of 16 residues. V was cut by 2 bases and J by 0 bases, with 12 bases left in between. Germline CDR1 reads SGHAT; CDR2 reads FQNNGV.

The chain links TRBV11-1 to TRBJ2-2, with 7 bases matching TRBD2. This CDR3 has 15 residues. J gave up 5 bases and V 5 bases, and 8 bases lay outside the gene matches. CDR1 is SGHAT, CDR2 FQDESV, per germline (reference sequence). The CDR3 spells CASSPKLASTGELFF. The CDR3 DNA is TGTGCCAGCAGCCCGAAACTAGCGAGTACCGGGGAGCTGTTTTTT.

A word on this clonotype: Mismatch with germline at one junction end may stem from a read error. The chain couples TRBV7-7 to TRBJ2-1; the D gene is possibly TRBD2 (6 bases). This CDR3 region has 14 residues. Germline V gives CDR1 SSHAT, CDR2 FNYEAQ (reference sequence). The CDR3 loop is CASSSGLTYNEQFF. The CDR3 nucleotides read TGTGCTAGCAGCTCGGGACTGACCTACAATGAGCAGTTCTTC.

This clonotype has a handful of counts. The CDR3 nucleotides read TGTGCCAGCTCACCTCAAGAGGGAAACACTGAAGCTTTCTTT. Translated: CASSPQEGNTEAFF. The rearrangement uses TRBV18 and TRBJ1-1; D gene uncertain. CDR1 and CDR2 (germline): KGHSH, LQKENI. Trimming pared 3 bases from V and 2 bases from J, leaving 10 bases between. The CDR3 has 14 residues. The whole variable domain, filled in from reference TRBV18 and TRBJ1-1, reads NAGVMQNPRHLVRRRGQEARLRCSPMKGHSHVYWYRQLPEEGLKFMVYLQKENIIDESGMPKERFSAEFPKEGPSILRIQQVVRGDSAAYFCASSPQEGNTEAFFGQGTRLTVV.